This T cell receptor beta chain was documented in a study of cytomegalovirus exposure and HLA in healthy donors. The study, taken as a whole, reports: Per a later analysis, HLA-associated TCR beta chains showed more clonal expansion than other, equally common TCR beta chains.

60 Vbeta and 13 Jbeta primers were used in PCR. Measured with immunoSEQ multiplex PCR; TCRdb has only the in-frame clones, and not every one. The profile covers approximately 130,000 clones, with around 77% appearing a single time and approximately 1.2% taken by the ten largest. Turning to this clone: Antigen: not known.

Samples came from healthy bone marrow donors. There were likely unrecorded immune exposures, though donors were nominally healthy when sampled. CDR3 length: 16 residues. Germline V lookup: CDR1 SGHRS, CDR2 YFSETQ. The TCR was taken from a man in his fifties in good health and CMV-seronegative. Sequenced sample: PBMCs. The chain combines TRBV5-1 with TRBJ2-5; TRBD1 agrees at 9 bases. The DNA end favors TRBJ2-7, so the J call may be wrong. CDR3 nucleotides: TGCGCCAGCAGCGAATCCGGGACAGGGTTTACCTACGAGCAGTACTTC. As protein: CASSESGTGFTYEQYF.